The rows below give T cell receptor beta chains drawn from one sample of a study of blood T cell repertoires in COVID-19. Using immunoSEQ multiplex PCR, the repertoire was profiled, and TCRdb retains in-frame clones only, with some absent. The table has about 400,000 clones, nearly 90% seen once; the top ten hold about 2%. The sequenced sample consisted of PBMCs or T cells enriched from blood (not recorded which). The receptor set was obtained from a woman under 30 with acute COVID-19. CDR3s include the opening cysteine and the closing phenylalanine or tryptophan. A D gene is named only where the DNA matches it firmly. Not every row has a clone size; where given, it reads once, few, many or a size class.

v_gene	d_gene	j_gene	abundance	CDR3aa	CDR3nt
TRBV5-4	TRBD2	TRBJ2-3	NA	CASRMIVASGTDTQYF	TGTGCCAGCAGAATGATCGTGGCTAGCGGTACAGATACGCAGTATTTT
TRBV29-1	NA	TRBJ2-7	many	CSLGLTRQYF	TGCAGCCTGGGCCTGACTAGACAGTACTTC
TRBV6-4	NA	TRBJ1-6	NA	CASSEAGGGSYNSPLHF	TGTGCCAGCAGCGAAGCGGGGGGAGGCTCCTATAATTCACCCCTCCACTTT
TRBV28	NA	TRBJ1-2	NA	CASSGTGPLFYTF	TGTGCCAGCAGTGGAACAGGGCCCCTGTTCTACACCTTC
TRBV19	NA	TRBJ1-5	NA	CASSNQGYNNQPQHF	TGTGCCAGTAGTAATCAGGGGTACAACAATCAGCCCCAGCATTTT
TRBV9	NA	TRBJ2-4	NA	CASSVDRGKNIQYF	TGTGCCAGCAGCGTAGACCGGGGAAAAAACATTCAGTACTTC
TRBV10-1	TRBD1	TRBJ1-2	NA	CASSAGTGADSGYTF	TGCGCCAGCAGTGCCGGGACAGGGGCTGATAGTGGCTACACCTTC
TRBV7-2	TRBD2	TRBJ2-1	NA	CASSLRLAGGTGNEQFF	TGTGCCAGCAGCTTAAGGCTAGCGGGAGGTACGGGCAATGAGCAGTTCTTC
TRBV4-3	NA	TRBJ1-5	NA	CASSQERSVRQPQHF	TGCGCCAGCAGCCAAGAGAGGTCAGTTCGACAGCCCCAGCATTTT
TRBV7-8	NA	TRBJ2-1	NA	CASSPSGQSSYNEQFF	TGTGCCAGCAGTCCCTCAGGGCAAAGCTCCTACAATGAGCAGTTCTTC
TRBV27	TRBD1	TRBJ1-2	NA	CASSPGQGHGYTF	TGTGCCAGCAGTCCCGGACAGGGCCATGGCTACACCTTC
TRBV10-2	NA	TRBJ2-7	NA	CASSEGKSYEQYF	TGCGCCAGCAGTGAGGGCAAATCCTACGAGCAGTACTTC
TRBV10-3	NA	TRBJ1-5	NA	CAIGANQPQHF	TGTGCCATCGGGGCCAATCAGCCCCAGCATTTT
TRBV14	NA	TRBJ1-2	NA	CASSQANYGYTF	TGTGCCAGCAGCCAAGCGAACTATGGCTACACCTTC
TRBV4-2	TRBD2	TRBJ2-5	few	CASSQYGLAGGSPFGETQYF	TGTGCCAGCAGCCAATATGGACTAGCGGGGGGCAGTCCTTTTGGAGAGACCCAGTACTTC
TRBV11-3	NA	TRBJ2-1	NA	CASSWGQGRGRSGEQFF	TGTGCCAGCAGCTGGGGACAGGGACGCGGGAGGTCAGGGGAGCAGTTCTTC
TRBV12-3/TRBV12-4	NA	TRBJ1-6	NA	CASSFVPDSPLHF	TGTGCCAGCAGTTTCGTCCCCGATTCACCCCTCCACTTT
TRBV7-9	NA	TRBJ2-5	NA	CASSFRVQETQYF	TGTGCCAGCAGCTTTCGGGTACAAGAGACCCAGTACTTC
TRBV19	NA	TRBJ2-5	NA	CASSIPGLETQYF	TGTGCCAGTAGTATCCCGGGATTAGAGACCCAGTACTTC
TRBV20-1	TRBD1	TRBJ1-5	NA	CSASVGQGFNQPQHF	TGCAGTGCTAGTGTCGGACAGGGATTTAATCAGCCCCAGCATTTT
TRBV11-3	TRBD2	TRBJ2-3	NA	CASSAGGRDTQYF	TGTGCCAGCAGTGCGGGGGGGCGGGATACGCAGTATTTT
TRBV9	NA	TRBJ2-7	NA	CASSPQTGYEQYF	TGTGCCAGCAGCCCTCAGACTGGATACGAGCAGTACTTC
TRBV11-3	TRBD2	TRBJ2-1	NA	CASSRSGDEQFF	TGTGCCAGCAGTCGTAGCGGGGATGAGCAGTTCTTC
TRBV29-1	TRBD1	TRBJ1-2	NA	CSVQKTGEGYTF	TGCAGCGTGCAAAAGACAGGGGAAGGCTACACCTTC
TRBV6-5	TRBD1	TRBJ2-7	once	CASRDRSYYEQYF	TGTGCCAGCCGGGACAGGTCTTATTACGAGCAGTACTTC
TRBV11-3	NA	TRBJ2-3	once	CASSLGGLAVTDTQYF	TGTGCCAGCAGCTTAGGAGGTCTAGCAGTCACAGATACGCAGTATTTT
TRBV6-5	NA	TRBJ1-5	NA	CASSLTPSNQPQHF	TGTGCCAGCAGTTTGACACCTAGCAATCAGCCCCAGCATTTT
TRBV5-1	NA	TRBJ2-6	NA	CASSTGSGANVLTF	TGCGCCAGCAGCACGGGCTCTGGGGCCAACGTCCTGACTTTC
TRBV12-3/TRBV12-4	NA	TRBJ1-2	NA	CASRPRGGYTF	TGTGCCAGCAGACCCAGGGGTGGCTACACCTTC
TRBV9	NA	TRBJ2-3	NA	CASSVAGSSTDTQYF	TGTGCCAGCAGCGTAGCGGGATCGAGCACAGATACGCAGTATTTT
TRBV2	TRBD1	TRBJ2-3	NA	CASSVSEQGTDTQYF	TGTGCCAGCAGTGTGTCGGAACAGGGGACAGATACGCAGTATTTT
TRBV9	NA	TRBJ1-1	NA	CASSISSGVTAEAFF	TGTGCCAGCAGCATCTCTTCAGGGGTTACCGCTGAAGCTTTCTTT
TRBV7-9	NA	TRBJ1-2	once	CASSLGDNPNYGYTF	TGTGCCAGCAGCTTAGGGGACAATCCTAACTATGGCTACACCTTC
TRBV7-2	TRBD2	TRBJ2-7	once	CASSLRLRGGYEQYF	TGTGCCAGCAGCTTAAGGTTGCGGGGGGGATACGAGCAGTACTTC
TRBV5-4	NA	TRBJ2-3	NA	CASSPWGRRGTDTQYF	TGTGCCAGCAGCCCCTGGGGCAGGAGGGGAACAGATACGCAGTATTTT
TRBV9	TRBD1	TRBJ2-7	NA	CASSVGTGEFRQYF	TGTGCCAGCAGCGTGGGGACAGGGGAATTCAGGCAGTACTTC
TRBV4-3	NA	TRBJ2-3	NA	CASSQKLPGGTDTQYF	TGCGCCAGCAGCCAAAAACTTCCGGGAGGCACAGATACGCAGTATTTT
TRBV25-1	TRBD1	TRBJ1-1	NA	CASSQGAYTEAFF	TGTGCCAGCAGTCAGGGGGCATACACTGAAGCTTTCTTT
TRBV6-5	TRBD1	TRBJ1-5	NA	CASIYAGTGNQPQHF	TGTGCCAGCATTTATGCTGGGACAGGGAATCAGCCCCAGCATTTT
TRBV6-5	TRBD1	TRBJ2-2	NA	CASSYGTVTGELFF	TGTGCCAGCAGTTACGGGACAGTCACCGGGGAGCTGTTTTTT
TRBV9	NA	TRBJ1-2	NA	CASSVGRGNYGYTF	TGTGCCAGCAGCGTAGGACGAGGCAACTATGGCTACACCTTC
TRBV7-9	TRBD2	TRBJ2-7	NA	CASSLVGTRGNEQYF	TGTGCCAGCAGCTTAGTTGGGACTAGGGGTAACGAGCAGTACTTC
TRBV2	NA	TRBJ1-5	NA	CASTLEGRINQPQHF	TGTGCCAGCACCCTGGAGGGCCGTATCAATCAGCCCCAGCATTTT
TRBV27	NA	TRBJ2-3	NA	CASSLSPRADTQYF	TGTGCCAGCAGTTTATCCCCCAGGGCAGATACGCAGTATTTT
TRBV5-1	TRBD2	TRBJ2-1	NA	CASSTPSGGPNEQFF	TGCGCCAGCAGCACCCCTAGCGGGGGGCCCAATGAGCAGTTCTTC
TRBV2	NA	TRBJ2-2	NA	CASSESGSGELFF	TGTGCCAGCAGTGAATCAGGGTCTGGGGAGCTGTTTTTT
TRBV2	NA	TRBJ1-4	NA	CASSEEGVIF	TGTGCCAGCAGTGAAGAGGGGGTGATTTTT
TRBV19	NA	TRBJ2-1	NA	CASSIGQKDYNEQFF	TGTGCCAGTAGTATTGGACAGAAAGACTACAATGAGCAGTTCTTC
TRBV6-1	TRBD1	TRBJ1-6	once	CASSEARDRAYSPLHF	TGTGCCAGCAGTGAAGCGCGGGACAGGGCCTATTCACCCCTCCACTTT
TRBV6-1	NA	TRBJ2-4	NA	CASSEAGAKNIQYF	TGTGCCAGCAGTGAGGCGGGAGCCAAAAACATTCAGTACTTC
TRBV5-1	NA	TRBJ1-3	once	CASSLDFNSGNTIYF	TGCGCCAGCAGCTTGGACTTCAACTCTGGAAACACCATATATTTT
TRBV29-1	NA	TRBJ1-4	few	CSVVMWAQSPEKLFF	TGCAGCGTTGTCATGTGGGCGCAAAGTCCTGAAAAACTGTTTTTT
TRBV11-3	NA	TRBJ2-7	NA	CASSLSAGAYEQYF	TGTGCCAGCAGCTTATCGGCAGGGGCCTACGAGCAGTACTTC